This T cell receptor (beta chain) is drawn from a study of shared clonotypes between healthy human individuals. Study-level background: Used for every donor were three CD4 naive, three CD4 memory, two CD8 naive and one CD8 memory plate.

The investigators split CD4+ cells into a CD45RA+ naive subset and a CD45RA-negative memory subset. This CDR3 comprises 16 residues. Germline-derived CDR1 and CDR2 are LNHDA and SQIVND (reference sequence). V gave up 6 bases and J gave up 2 bases, with 17 bases separating them. Profiling relied on immunoSEQ multiplex PCR, and the TCRdb table lists in-frame clones only, not all of them. The repertoire holds approximately 980,000 clones, with 76% as singletons. This clone was seen a few times. The TCR originated in a man between 18 and 35 years old in good health. Material: memory CD4+ T cells sorted from blood. Subset: CD45RA-negative fraction. The genes are TRBV19 and TRBJ1-5; tentative D call: TRBD1 (5 bases). CDR3 DNA sequence: TGTGCCAGTAGCGAGACAGCGCGACTTCGCAATCAGCCCCAGCATTTT. Its translation: CASSETARLRNQPQHF.